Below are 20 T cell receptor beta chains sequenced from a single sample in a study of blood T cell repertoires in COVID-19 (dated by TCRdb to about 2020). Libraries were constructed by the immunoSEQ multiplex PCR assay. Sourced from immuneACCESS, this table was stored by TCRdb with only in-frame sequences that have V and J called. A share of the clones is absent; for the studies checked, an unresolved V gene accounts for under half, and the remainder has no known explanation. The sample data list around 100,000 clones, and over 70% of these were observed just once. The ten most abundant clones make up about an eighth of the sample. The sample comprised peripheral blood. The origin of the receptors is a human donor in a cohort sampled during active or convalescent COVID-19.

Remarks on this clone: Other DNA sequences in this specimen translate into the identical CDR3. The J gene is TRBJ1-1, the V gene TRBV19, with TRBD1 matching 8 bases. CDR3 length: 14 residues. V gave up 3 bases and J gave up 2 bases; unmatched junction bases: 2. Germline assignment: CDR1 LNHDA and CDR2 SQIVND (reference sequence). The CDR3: CASSIRGPNTEAFF. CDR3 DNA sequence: TGTGCCAGTAGTATCAGGGGGCCAAACACTGAAGCTTTCTTT.

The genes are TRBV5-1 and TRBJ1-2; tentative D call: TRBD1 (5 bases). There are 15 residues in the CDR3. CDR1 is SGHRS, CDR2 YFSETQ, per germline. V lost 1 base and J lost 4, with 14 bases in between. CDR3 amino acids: CASSLSLGRSYGYTF. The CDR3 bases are TGCGCCAGCAGCTTGTCGCTGGGGCGCAGCTATGGCTACACCTTC.

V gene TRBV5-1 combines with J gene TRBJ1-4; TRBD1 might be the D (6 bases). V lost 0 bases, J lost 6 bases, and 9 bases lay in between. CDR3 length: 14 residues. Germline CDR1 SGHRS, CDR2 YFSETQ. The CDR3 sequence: CASSLGWTDEKLFF. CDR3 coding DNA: TGCGCCAGCAGCTTGGGGTGGACAGATGAAAAACTGTTTTTT.

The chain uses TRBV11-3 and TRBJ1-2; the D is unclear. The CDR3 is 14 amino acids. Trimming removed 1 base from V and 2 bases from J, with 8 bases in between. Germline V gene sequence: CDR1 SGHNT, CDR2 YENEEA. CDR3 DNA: TGTGCCAGCAGCTTAGTTGGAGCAAACTATGGCTACACCTTC. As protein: CASSLVGANYGYTF.

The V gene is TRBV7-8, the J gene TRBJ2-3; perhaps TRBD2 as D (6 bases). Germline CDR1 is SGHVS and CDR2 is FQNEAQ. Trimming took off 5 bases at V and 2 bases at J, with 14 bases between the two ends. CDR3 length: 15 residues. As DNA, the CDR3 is TGTGCCAGCAGCCGTAGGGAGCGGGTCACAGATACGCAGTATTTT. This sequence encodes CASSRRERVTDTQYF.

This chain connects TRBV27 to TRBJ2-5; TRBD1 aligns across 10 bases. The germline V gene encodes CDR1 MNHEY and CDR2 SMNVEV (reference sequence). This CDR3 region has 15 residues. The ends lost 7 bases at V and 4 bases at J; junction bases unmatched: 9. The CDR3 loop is CASTKTGGGRETQYF. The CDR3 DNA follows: TGTGCCAGCACTAAGACAGGGGGCGGGAGAGAGACCCAGTACTTC.

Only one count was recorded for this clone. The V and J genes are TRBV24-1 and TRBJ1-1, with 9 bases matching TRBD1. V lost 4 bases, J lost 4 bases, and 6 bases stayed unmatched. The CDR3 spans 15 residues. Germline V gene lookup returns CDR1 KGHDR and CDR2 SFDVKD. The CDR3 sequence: CATSDSKGQGTEAFF. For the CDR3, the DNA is TGTGCCACCAGTGACAGCAAGGGACAGGGCACTGAAGCTTTCTTT.

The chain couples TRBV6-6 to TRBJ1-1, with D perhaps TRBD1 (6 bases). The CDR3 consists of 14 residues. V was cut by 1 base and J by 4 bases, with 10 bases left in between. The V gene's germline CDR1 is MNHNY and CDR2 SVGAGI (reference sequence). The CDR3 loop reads CASSYYRVSTEAFF. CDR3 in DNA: TGTGCCAGCAGTTACTACAGGGTAAGCACTGAAGCTTTCTTT.

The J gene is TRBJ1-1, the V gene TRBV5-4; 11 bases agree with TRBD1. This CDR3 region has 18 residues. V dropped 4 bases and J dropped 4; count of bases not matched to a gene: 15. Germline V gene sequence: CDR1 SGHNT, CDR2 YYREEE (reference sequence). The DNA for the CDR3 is TGTGCCAGCAGCAGACCGGGACAGGGGGTAAACCCCGGCACTGAAGCTTTCTTT. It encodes CASSRPGQGVNPGTEAFF.

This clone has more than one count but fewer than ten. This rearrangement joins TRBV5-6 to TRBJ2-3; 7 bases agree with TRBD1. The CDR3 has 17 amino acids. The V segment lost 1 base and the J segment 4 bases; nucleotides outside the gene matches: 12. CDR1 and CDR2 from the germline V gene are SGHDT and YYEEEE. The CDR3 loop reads CASSLFPTGRGSDTQYF. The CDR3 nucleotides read TGTGCCAGCAGCTTGTTCCCGACAGGGAGAGGGTCAGATACGCAGTATTTT.

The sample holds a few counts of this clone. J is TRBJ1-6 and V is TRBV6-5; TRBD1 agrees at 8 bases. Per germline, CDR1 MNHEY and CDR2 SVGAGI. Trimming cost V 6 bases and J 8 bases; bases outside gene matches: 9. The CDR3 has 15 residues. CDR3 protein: CASSLGQGQYSPLHF. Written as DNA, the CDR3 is TGTGCCAGCAGCCTCGGACAGGGACAGTATTCACCCCTCCACTTT.

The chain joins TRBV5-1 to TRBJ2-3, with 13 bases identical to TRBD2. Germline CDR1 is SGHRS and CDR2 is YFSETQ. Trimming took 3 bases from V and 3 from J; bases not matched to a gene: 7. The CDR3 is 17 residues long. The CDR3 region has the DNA TGCGCCAGCAGCTCCTACCCACTAGCGGGGGGGACAGATACGCAGTATTTT. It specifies CASSSYPLAGGTDTQYF.

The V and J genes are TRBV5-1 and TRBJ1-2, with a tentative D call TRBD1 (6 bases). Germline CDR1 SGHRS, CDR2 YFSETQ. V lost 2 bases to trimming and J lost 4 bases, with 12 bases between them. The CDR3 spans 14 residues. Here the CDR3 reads CASSLQGRAYGYTF. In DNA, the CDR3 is TGCGCCAGCAGCTTACAGGGCAGGGCCTATGGCTACACCTTC.

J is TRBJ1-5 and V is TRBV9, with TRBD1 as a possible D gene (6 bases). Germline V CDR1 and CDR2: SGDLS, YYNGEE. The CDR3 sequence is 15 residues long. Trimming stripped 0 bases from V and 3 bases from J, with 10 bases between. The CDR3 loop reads CASSVDGQHNQPQHF. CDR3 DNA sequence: TGTGCCAGCAGCGTAGATGGACAGCACAATCAGCCCCAGCATTTT.

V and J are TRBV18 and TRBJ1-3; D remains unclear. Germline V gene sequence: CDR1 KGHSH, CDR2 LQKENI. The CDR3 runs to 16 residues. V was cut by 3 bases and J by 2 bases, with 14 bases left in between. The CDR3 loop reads CASSPPGGIAGNTIYF. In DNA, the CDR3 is TGTGCCAGCTCACCGCCGGGAGGGATCGCTGGAAACACCATATATTTT.

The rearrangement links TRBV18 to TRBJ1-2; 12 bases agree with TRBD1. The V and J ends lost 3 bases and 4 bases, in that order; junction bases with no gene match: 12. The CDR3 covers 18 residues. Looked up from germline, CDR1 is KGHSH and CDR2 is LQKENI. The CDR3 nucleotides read TGTGCCAGCTCACCGACCCCGGGACAGGGGGCGAAGACCTATGGCTACACCTTC. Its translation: CASSPTPGQGAKTYGYTF.

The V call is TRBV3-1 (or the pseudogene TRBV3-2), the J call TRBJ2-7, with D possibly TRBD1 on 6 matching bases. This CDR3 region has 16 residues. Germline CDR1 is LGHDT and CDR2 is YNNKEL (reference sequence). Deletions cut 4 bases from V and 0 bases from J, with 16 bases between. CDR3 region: CASSPDSRTDSYEQYF. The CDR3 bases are TGTGCCAGCAGCCCCGATTCCAGGACAGACTCCTACGAGCAGTACTTC.

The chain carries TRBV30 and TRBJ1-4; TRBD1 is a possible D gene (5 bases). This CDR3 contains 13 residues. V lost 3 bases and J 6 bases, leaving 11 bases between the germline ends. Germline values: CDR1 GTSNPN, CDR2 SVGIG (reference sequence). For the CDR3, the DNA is TGTGCCTGGAGCGGGGGGTTCGATGAAAAACTGTTTTTT. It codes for CAWSGGFDEKLFF.

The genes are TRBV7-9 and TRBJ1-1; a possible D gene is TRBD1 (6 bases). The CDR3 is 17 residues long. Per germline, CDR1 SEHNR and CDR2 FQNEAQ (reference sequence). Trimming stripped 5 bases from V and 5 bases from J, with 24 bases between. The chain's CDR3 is CASSLEGGPASGTEAFF. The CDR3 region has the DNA TGTGCCAGCAGCCTTGAGGGGGGGCCAGCTTCCGGTACTGAAGCTTTCTTT.

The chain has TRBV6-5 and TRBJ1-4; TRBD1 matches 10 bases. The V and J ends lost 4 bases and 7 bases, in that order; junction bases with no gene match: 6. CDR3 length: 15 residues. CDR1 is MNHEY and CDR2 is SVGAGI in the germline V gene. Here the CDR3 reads CASSSTGGFGEKLFF. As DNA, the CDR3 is TGTGCCAGCAGTTCGACAGGGGGCTTCGGTGAAAAACTGTTTTTT.